One and the same sample provided the 32 T cell receptor beta chains below, sequenced in a study of blood T cell repertoires in COVID-19. Generated by immunoSEQ multiplex PCR, the TCRdb table keeps only in-frame clones and is missing some. The sample lists 220,000 or so clones, about nine tenths seen once, with approximately 0.9% in the top ten. Source material: PBMCs or T cells enriched from blood (not recorded which). The receptor set was obtained from a man aged 45-65 years who had been exposed to COVID-19.

This clone has a single count. The chain combines TRBV6-1 with TRBJ1-5; no clear D gene. This CDR3 is 13 amino acids long. Trimming took 3 bases from V and 4 from J, leaving 7 bases between them. Germline-derived CDR1 and CDR2 are MNHNS and SASEGT. This chain's CDR3 is CASSESRNQPQHF. The CDR3 coding sequence is TGTGCCAGCAGTGAGTCTCGTAATCAGCCCCAGCATTTT.

This sequence joins TRBV13 and TRBJ2-2; 9 positions agree with TRBD1. The germline gives CDR1 PRHDT, CDR2 FYEKMQ (reference sequence). The CDR3 extends over 15 amino acids. V shed 4 bases, J shed 7 bases, and the junction held 7 bases outside the gene matches. The CDR3 reads CASSSRDRAGGELFF. The CDR3, as DNA: TGTGCCAGCAGCTCCCGGGACAGGGCGGGCGGGGAGCTGTTTTTT.

This sequence joins TRBV9 and TRBJ1-2; a weak D match, TRBD1 (5 bases). The V end lost 3 bases, the J end lost 4 bases, and 13 bases lay between the germline ends. This CDR3 contains 14 residues. The germline gives CDR1 SGDLS, CDR2 YYNGEE. The CDR3 bases are TGTGCCAGCAGCGCAGACAGACTCTTCTATGGCTACACCTTC. Protein: CASSADRLFYGYTF.

This rearrangement joins TRBV14 to TRBJ2-3; possible D gene TRBD2, 6 bases. The CDR3 spans 17 residues. Germline assignment: CDR1 SGHDN and CDR2 FVKESK. The V end lost 0 bases, the J end lost 2 bases, and 15 bases lay between the germline ends. This CDR3 is CASSQDSWLAFTDTQYF. For the CDR3, the DNA is TGTGCCAGCAGCCAAGATTCGTGGCTAGCGTTCACAGATACGCAGTATTTT.

The V gene is TRBV2, the J gene TRBJ2-7; D unclear. V lost 3 bases, J lost 3 bases, and 9 bases lay in between. The CDR3 has 13 amino acids. Germline values: CDR1 SNHLY, CDR2 FYNNEI. The DNA for the CDR3 is TGTGCCAGCAGTGAGCCCCAGGTCTACGAGCAGTACGTC. Protein product: CASSEPQVYEQYV.

The chain has TRBV5-1 and TRBJ2-5; D may be TRBD2 (5 bases). Trimming cost V 1 base and J 9 bases, with 16 bases left between them. CDR1 is SGHRS and CDR2 is YFSETQ in the germline V gene. The CDR3 spans 14 residues. The CDR3 nucleotides read TGCGCCAGCAGCTTGATGCCAGCGGAGGCGGCCCAGTACTTC. This translates into CASSLMPAEAAQYF.

V usage is TRBV7-2 and J usage is TRBJ2-7, with 8 bases aligning to TRBD1. Trimming took 7 bases from V and 1 from J; bases not matched to a gene: 6. Germline CDR1 reads SGHTA; CDR2 reads FQGNSA. CDR3 length: 14 residues. The CDR3 DNA reads TGTGCCAGCAAGGCCAGGGGGCAGTCCTACGAGCAGTACTTC. Residues: CASKARGQSYEQYF.

V gene TRBV19 combines with J gene TRBJ2-3, with TRBD2 matching 8 bases. Losses at the gene ends were 1 base for V and 1 base for J; bases not matched to a gene: 7. The germline CDR1 and CDR2 sequences are LNHDA and SQIVND (reference sequence). The CDR3 is 17 residues long. The CDR3 DNA reads TGTGCCAGTAGTATAGTGACGGGGGGGCTGGGCACAGATACGCAGTATTTT. Its translation is CASSIVTGGLGTDTQYF.

The V call is TRBV11-1, the J call TRBJ1-5, with D perhaps matching TRBD1 (5 bases). CDR3 length: 15 residues. Trimming stripped 1 base from V and 7 bases from J, with 14 bases between. CDR1 is SGHAT, CDR2 FQDESV, per germline (reference sequence). DNA of the CDR3: TGTGCCAGCAGCTTAGGGGCCGGCGGGGGACAGCCCCAGCATTTT. It specifies CASSLGAGGGQPQHF.

This sequence joins TRBV9 and TRBJ1-2; D call uncertain. The germline gives CDR1 SGDLS, CDR2 YYNGEE. The V and J ends lost 2 bases and 3 bases respectively, with 11 bases between them. The CDR3 is made up of 14 amino acids. CDR3 DNA: TGTGCCAGCAGCGTGACTCAGATCGACTATGGCTACACCTTC. As protein: CASSVTQIDYGYTF.

The V call is TRBV7-9, the J call TRBJ1-6; D is undetermined. The V gene lost 4 bases and the J gene lost 7 bases, with 8 bases spanning the gap. Germline assignment: CDR1 SEHNR and CDR2 FQNEAQ (reference sequence). The CDR3 totals 13 residues. The CDR3 nucleotides read TGTGCCAGCAGCTCCTCTAAGAATTCACCCCTCCACTTT. Translated, it gives CASSSSKNSPLHF.

The rearrangement links TRBV30 to TRBJ2-2; D is uncertain. V shed 5 bases and J shed 6 bases, with 7 bases lying between them. The CDR3 consists of 11 residues. Germline V CDR1 and CDR2: GTSNPN, SVGIG (reference sequence). As DNA, the CDR3 is TGTGCCTGGCCGACTTCCGGGGAGCTGTTTTTT. It translates to CAWPTSGELFF. Using reference TRBV30 and TRBJ2-2 for the parts outside the CDR3, the full variable domain is SQTIHQWPATLVQPVGSPLSLECTVEGTSNPNLYWYRQAAGRGLQLLFYSVGIGQISSEVPQNLSASRPQDRQFILSSKKLLLSDSGFYLCAWPTSGELFFGEGSRLTVL.

The chain recombines TRBV5-1 with TRBJ2-3; 7 bases align to TRBD1. Germline V gene data show CDR1 as SGHRS and CDR2 as YFSETQ. The CDR3 sequence is 17 residues long. J was trimmed by 5 bases and V by 0 bases; bases with no gene match: 12. Here the CDR3 DNA reads TGCGCCAGCAGCTTGGCGGGACAGAGGGTTGTGGGAGATACGCAGTATTTT. Translating it yields CASSLAGQRVVGDTQYF.

The gene calls are TRBV5-1 and TRBJ2-5; 7 bases line up with TRBD1. This CDR3 region has 15 residues. V lost 4 bases to trimming and J lost 1 base; unmatched junction nucleotides: 7. Looked up from germline, CDR1 is SGHRS and CDR2 is YFSETQ. DNA of the CDR3: TGCGCCAGCAGCCTGCCCCCAGGGGGCCAAGAGACCCAGTACTTC. Its protein product is CASSLPPGGQETQYF.

The rearrangement links TRBV5-4 to TRBJ1-2; 7 nucleotides line up with TRBD1. Unmatched junction bases numbered 12, after V lost 0 bases and J lost 7 bases. The CDR3 has 16 residues. Germline CDR1 is SGHNT and CDR2 is YYREEE (reference sequence). For the CDR3, the DNA is TGTGCCAGCAGCTTGGCCGGGACAGACCTTAGTGGTGGCTACACCTTC. Its translation is CASSLAGTDLSGGYTF.

The rearrangement joins TRBV19 to TRBJ1-2, with 7 positions matching TRBD1. Germline CDR1 is LNHDA and CDR2 is SQIVND (reference sequence). The J segment lost 4 bases and the V segment lost 4 bases, leaving 12 bases of the junction unmatched. This CDR3 comprises 16 residues. CDR3 sequence: CASSTSLRDSPYGYTF. CDR3 DNA: TGTGCCAGTAGTACTAGCCTCCGGGACAGTCCCTATGGCTACACCTTC.

The chain carries TRBV5-4 and TRBJ2-7; D is ambiguous. The CDR3 loop spans 13 amino acids. Trimming removed 0 bases at V and 6 bases at J, with 10 bases between. Germline V gives CDR1 SGHNT, CDR2 YYREEE (reference sequence). The CDR3 sequence is CASSLDRVGEQYF. In DNA form, the CDR3 reads TGTGCCAGCAGCTTGGATCGGGTCGGCGAGCAGTACTTC.

This clone was observed a single time. The chain employs TRBV5-1 and TRBJ2-1; possibly TRBD2 for D (5 bases). V lost 0 bases and J lost 0, with 34 bases in between. The CDR3 runs to 24 residues. The germline V gene encodes CDR1 SGHRS and CDR2 YFSETQ. The CDR3 DNA reads as TGCGCCAGCAGCTTGGTATCGAGTGATAGCGAGATTGGTAAAAAGGAACCCTCCTACAATGAGCAGTTCTTC. It translates to CASSLVSSDSEIGKKEPSYNEQFF.

This clone was observed a handful of times. The V and J genes are TRBV4-1 and TRBJ2-7; the match to TRBD1 covers 10 bases. The CDR3 extends over 14 amino acids. J was trimmed by 4 bases and V by 4 bases; bases with no gene match: 4. Germline CDR1 is MGHRA and CDR2 is YSYEKL. Here the CDR3 DNA reads TGCGCCAGCAGCCGAGGGACAGGGGATTACGAGCAGTACGTC. It encodes CASSRGTGDYEQYV.

As DNA, the CDR3 is TGTGCCAGCAGTCTAGCGGGGGGGGTCTACGAGCAGTACTTC. Translation gives CASSLAGGVYEQYF. The chain has TRBV28 and TRBJ2-7; 12 bases match TRBD2. This CDR3 contains 14 residues. V dropped 5 bases and J dropped 3; count of bases not matched to a gene: 2. The germline gives CDR1 MDHEN, CDR2 SYDVKM. Drawing the rest from reference TRBV28 and TRBJ2-7, the complete variable domain is DVKVTQSSRYLVKRTGEKVFLECVQDMDHENMFWYRQDPGLGLRLIYFSYDVKMKEKGDIPEGYSVSREKKERFSLILESASTNQTSMYLCASSLAGGVYEQYFGPGTRLTVT.

The chain carries TRBV29-1 and TRBJ2-2, with 7 bases lining up with TRBD1. V gave up 7 bases and J gave up 4 bases; unmatched junction bases: 9. CDR1 and CDR2 from the germline V gene are SQVTM and ANQGSEA. The CDR3 extends over 14 amino acids. The CDR3 DNA reads as TGCAGCGCACCGACAGGGACCGGCACCGGGGAGCTGTTTTTT. Its protein product is CSAPTGTGTGELFF.

The genes are TRBV7-3 and TRBJ2-1; TRBD2 might be the D (6 bases). CDR1 SGHTA and CDR2 FQGTGA come from the germline V gene. V gave up 1 base and J gave up 3 bases, with 7 bases separating them. The CDR3 contains 14 residues. The CDR3 reads CASSLRGLYNEQFF. CDR3 sequence (DNA): TGTGCCAGCAGCTTAAGGGGACTCTACAATGAGCAGTTCTTC. The entire variable domain, with the rest obtained from reference TRBV7-3 and TRBJ2-1, is as follows: GAGVSQTPSNKVTEKGKYVELRCDPISGHTALYWYRQSLGQGPEFLIYFQGTGAADDSGLPNDRFFAVRPEGSVSTLKIQRTERGDSAVYLCASSLRGLYNEQFFGPGTRLTVL.

This sequence joins TRBV10-3 and TRBJ2-1; D gene uncertain. Trimming stripped 6 bases from V and 8 bases from J, with 11 bases between. This CDR3 is built from 12 residues. CDR1 is ENHRY, CDR2 SYGVKD, per germline. The CDR3 DNA follows: TGTGCCATCAGCTATCATAAAGATGAGCAGTTCTTC. Translation: CAISYHKDEQFF.

This chain connects TRBV15 to TRBJ1-3, with D unclear. Germline V gene lookup returns CDR1 LNHNV and CDR2 YYDKDF (reference sequence). This CDR3 is built from 15 residues. Between the trimmed V and J ends, which lost 3 bases and 0 bases, there was a span of 9 bases. For the CDR3, the DNA is TGTGCCACCAGCAGGTTTCAGATCTCTGGAAACACCATATATTTT. Amino acids: CATSRFQISGNTIYF.

This rearrangement joins TRBV7-3 to TRBJ2-2, with 8 bases aligning to TRBD2. Germline CDR1 SGHTA, CDR2 FQGTGA. The junction had 6 bases not matched to a gene; V was cut back by 6 bases and J by 6 bases. The CDR3 is 14 amino acids. The CDR3 is CASRPSGRSGELFF. DNA for the CDR3: TGTGCCAGCAGACCGAGCGGGAGATCCGGGGAGCTGTTTTTT.

The J gene is TRBJ1-4, the V gene TRBV12-5; 11 positions agree with TRBD1. This CDR3 is 15 amino acids long. Germline assignment: CDR1 LGHNT and CDR2 FRNRAP. After removal of 6 bases from V and 7 bases from J, the junction contained 7 bases not matched to a gene. Here the CDR3 DNA reads TGTGCTAGTGGAATGTACGGGACAGGGGGTGAAAAACTGTTTTTT. Translated: CASGMYGTGGEKLFF.

This sequence joins TRBV5-8 and TRBJ2-7, with 10 bases aligning to TRBD1. CDR3 length equals 15 residues. Germline CDR1 and CDR2: SGHTS and YDEGEE. Losses at the gene ends were 2 bases for V and 2 bases for J; bases not matched to a gene: 4. DNA of the CDR3: TGTGCCAGCAGCTTCGGGACAGGGGATACCTACGAGCAGTACTTC. This sequence encodes CASSFGTGDTYEQYF. The whole variable domain, remainder taken from reference TRBV5-8 and TRBJ2-7, is EAGVTQSPTHLIKTRGQQATLRCSPISGHTSVYWYQQALGLGLQFLLWYDEGEERNRGNFPPRFSGRQFPNYSSELNVNALELEDSALYLCASSFGTGDTYEQYFGPGTRLTVT.

CDR3 in amino acids: CASSSQQGNSGYTF. The CDR3 nucleotides read TGTGCCAGCAGCTCGCAACAGGGGAATTCTGGCTACACCTTC. The J gene is TRBJ1-2, the V gene TRBV7-3; 7 nucleotides agree with TRBD1. Per germline, CDR1 SGHTA and CDR2 FQGTGA. The CDR3 sequence is 14 residues long. Losses at the gene ends were 4 bases for V and 7 bases for J; bases not matched to a gene: 9.

The chain has TRBV10-3 and TRBJ1-4, with a tentative D call TRBD1 (5 bases). Trimming took 8 bases from V and 6 from J, leaving 19 bases between them. There are 15 residues in the CDR3. Germline CDR1 and CDR2: ENHRY and SYGVKD. The CDR3 loop reads CAIVRPGERDEKLFF. The CDR3, as DNA: TGTGCCATCGTGCGACCGGGGGAGAGAGATGAAAAACTGTTTTTT.

The chain couples TRBV24-1 to TRBJ1-4, with unresolved D. V was clipped by 9 bases and J by 2 bases, with 18 bases between them. Germline assignment: CDR1 KGHDR and CDR2 SFDVKD. CDR3 size: 16 residues. The CDR3 protein is CATSARGLFTNEKLFF. CDR3 coding DNA: TGTGCCACCTCCGCCAGAGGGTTGTTTACTAATGAAAAACTGTTTTTT.

The V call is TRBV28, the J call TRBJ1-5; 9 bases agree with TRBD1. Unmatched junction bases numbered 4, after V lost 3 bases and J lost 7 bases. This CDR3 has 14 residues. CDR1 and CDR2 (germline): MDHEN, SYDVKM. The CDR3: CASSLGQGTQPQHF. The CDR3 bases are TGTGCCAGCAGTTTGGGACAGGGTACCCAGCCCCAGCATTTT. Filled out from reference TRBV28 and TRBJ1-5, the complete variable domain reads DVKVTQSSRYLVKRTGEKVFLECVQDMDHENMFWYRQDPGLGLRLIYFSYDVKMKEKGDIPEGYSVSREKKERFSLILESASTNQTSMYLCASSLGQGTQPQHFGDGTRLSIL.

The CDR3 loop is CASSGTAYGYTF. The CDR3 region has the DNA TGTGCCAGCAGTGGGACAGCCTATGGCTACACCTTC. The V gene is TRBV12-3 or TRBV12-4, the J gene TRBJ1-2, with 7 bases aligning to TRBD1. The CDR3 runs 12 residues. Germline trimming cut 5 bases from V and 4 bases from J; bases unmatched to any gene: 1.